Below, 16 T cell receptor beta chains from the same sample are listed, as sequenced in a study of cytomegalovirus exposure and HLA in healthy donors. PCR used 60 Vbeta primers and 13 Jbeta primers. TCRdb's copy holds only in-frame clones and misses some; the assay was immunoSEQ multiplex PCR. There are roughly 140,000 clones in the sample; around 66% occur only once, and about 2.9% lies in the top ten. Sequencing was done on a sample of PBMCs. The receptor set was obtained from a woman aged 30 to 39 in good health and CMV-seropositive.

This clone occurred a few times. J is TRBJ2-1 and V is TRBV6-4; D is possibly TRBD1 (5 bases). This CDR3 is built from 13 residues. V shed 6 bases and J shed 10 bases, with 16 bases lying between them. The germline gives CDR1 MRHNA, CDR2 SNTAGT. Here the CDR3 reads CASRQDLTAEQFF. The CDR3 nucleotides read TGTGCCAGCAGACAGGACCTTACAGCGGAGCAGTTCTTC.

V usage is TRBV7-7 and J usage is TRBJ2-7; 7 bases are a match to TRBD2. Trimming at V came to 5 bases and at J to 4 bases, leaving 5 bases not matched to a gene. CDR3 length: 13 amino acids. Germline V lookup: CDR1 SSHAT, CDR2 FNYEAQ (reference sequence). The CDR3 bases are TGTGCCAGCAGCCCTAGGGGAGGGTACGAGCAGTACTTC. Translation: CASSPRGGYEQYF.

The chain is built from TRBV28 and TRBJ2-5, with 9 positions matching TRBD2. Looked up from germline, CDR1 is MDHEN and CDR2 is SYDVKM. The CDR3 is made up of 12 amino acids. Unmatched junction bases numbered 2, after V lost 6 bases and J lost 6 bases. The CDR3 DNA sequence: TGTGCCAGCAGGCGGGGGGGCCAGACCCAGTACTTC. Its protein is CASRRGGQTQYF.

This chain connects TRBV30 to TRBJ2-2; TRBD2 might be the D (6 bases). The CDR3 length is 13 residues. Trimming took off 8 bases at V and 7 bases at J, with 17 bases between the two ends. Germline V gene data show CDR1 as GTSNPN and CDR2 as SVGIG (reference sequence). The CDR3 sequence is CASGWGLGGELFF. CDR3 DNA: TGTGCCAGCGGGTGGGGGTTGGGCGGGGAGCTGTTTTTT.

This rearrangement joins TRBV5-1 to TRBJ1-2; the D is unclear. The germline V gene encodes CDR1 SGHRS and CDR2 YFSETQ. The CDR3 covers 14 residues. V was cut by 7 bases and J by 4 bases, with 17 bases left in between. The CDR3 DNA follows: TGCGCCAGCTCCGCGGGCATTGAGGGCTATGGCTACACCTTC. It translates to CASSAGIEGYGYTF.

This clone was observed a handful of times. The chain joins TRBV29-1 to TRBJ2-1; D call uncertain. Trimming pared 4 bases from V and 7 bases from J, leaving 5 bases between. The CDR3 is made up of 10 amino acids. Germline V gives CDR1 SQVTM, CDR2 ANQGSEA. CDR3 coding DNA: TGCAGCGTTGTATCGAATGAGCAGTTCTTC. Translation gives CSVVSNEQFF.

This clone was seen more than once but under ten times. This sequence joins TRBV13 and TRBJ2-2; a possible D gene is TRBD1 (5 bases). CDR1 and CDR2 (germline): PRHDT, FYEKMQ (reference sequence). V gave up 7 bases and J gave up 13 bases, with 25 bases separating them. This CDR3 comprises 15 residues. The CDR3 region has the DNA TGTGCCAGCACCGAAAAAGGACACCCTCAAGGTCTGCTGTTTTTT. Encoded protein: CASTEKGHPQGLLFF. The whole variable domain, remainder taken from reference TRBV13 and TRBJ2-2, is AAGVIQSPRHLIKEKRETATLKCYPIPRHDTVYWYQQGPGQDPQFLISFYEKMQSDKGSIPDRFSAQQFSDYHSELNMSSLELGDSALYFCASTEKGHPQGLLFFGEGSRLTVL.

This chain joins TRBV6-5 and TRBJ1-2, with 8 nucleotides matching TRBD1. V lost 2 bases, J lost 7 bases, and 9 bases stayed unmatched. This CDR3 contains 15 residues. Germline CDR1 MNHEY, CDR2 SVGAGI. The CDR3 DNA is TGTGCCAGCAGTTACGGTTCAGGGGGCGATGGTGGCTACACCTTC. This translates into CASSYGSGGDGGYTF.

V is TRBV7-2 and J is TRBJ1-1, with TRBD1 matching over 7 bases. The germline V gene encodes CDR1 SGHTA and CDR2 FQGNSA. V gave up 1 base and J gave up 0 bases; unmatched junction bases: 2. CDR3 length equals 15 residues. The CDR3 sequence: CASSLGDRMNTEAFF. In DNA, the CDR3 is TGTGCCAGCAGCTTAGGGGACAGAATGAACACTGAAGCTTTCTTT. The variable domain in full, completed from reference TRBV7-2 and TRBJ1-1, reads GAGVSQSPSNKVTEKGKDVELRCDPISGHTALYWYRQSLGQGLEFLIYFQGNSAPDKSGLPSDRFSAERTGGSVSTLTIQRTQQEDSAVYLCASSLGDRMNTEAFFGQGTRLTVV.

With regard to this clone: Other DNA sequences from this sample encode an identical CDR3 as well. The genes are TRBV6-1 and TRBJ1-3; D gene unclear. The length of the CDR3 is 15 residues. Trimming cost V 0 bases and J 1 base, with 7 bases left between them. Germline V gene data show CDR1 as MNHNS and CDR2 as SASEGT. DNA of the CDR3: TGTGCCAGCAGTGAAGCACCCGGGTCTGGAAACACCATATATTTT. Encoded protein: CASSEAPGSGNTIYF.

A few counts support this clone. This sequence joins TRBV13 and TRBJ1-1; the D gene is possibly TRBD1 (6 bases). This CDR3 spans 13 amino acids. Germline V gene lookup returns CDR1 PRHDT and CDR2 FYEKMQ (reference sequence). V was trimmed by 5 bases and J by 7 bases, leaving 14 bases between them. The CDR3 DNA reads as TGTGCCAGCAGCCCCGGCGACAGGATTGAAGCTTTCTTT. It is translated as CASSPGDRIEAFF.

This rearrangement joins TRBV11-3 to TRBJ2-6; TRBD1 is a possible D gene (6 bases). Germline V gene data show CDR1 as SGHNT and CDR2 as YENEEA. Between the trimmed V and J ends, which lost 2 bases and 0 bases, there was a span of 11 bases. This CDR3 has 17 amino acids. The CDR3 sequence is CASSLRWGPSGANVLTF. CDR3 nucleotide sequence: TGTGCCAGCAGCTTACGGTGGGGGCCCTCTGGGGCCAACGTCCTGACTTTC.

The chain carries TRBV7-2 and TRBJ2-2; 8 bases agree with TRBD2. CDR1 is SGHTA and CDR2 is FQGNSA in the germline V gene. The CDR3 extends over 16 amino acids. V was clipped by 3 bases and J by 1 base; unmatched bases: 4. CDR3 sequence: CASSLFLAGNTGELFF. The CDR3 DNA reads as TGTGCCAGCAGCTTGTTCCTAGCGGGGAACACCGGGGAGCTGTTTTTT.

The J gene is TRBJ2-7, the V gene TRBV6-5, with D maybe TRBD1 (5 bases). Trimming took 6 bases from V and 6 from J, leaving 9 bases between them. The CDR3 spans 11 residues. The germline V gene has CDR1 MNHEY and CDR2 SVGAGI. CDR3: CASSQGLEQYF. The CDR3, as DNA: TGTGCCAGCAGCCAGGGTCTCGAGCAGTACTTC.

The CDR3 DNA reads TGTGCCAGCAGCTTGGTCTCGGCAGACAACTACAATGAGCAGTTCTTC. Its protein product is CASSLVSADNYNEQFF. V usage is TRBV5-6 and J usage is TRBJ2-1; the D is unclear. This CDR3 is built from 16 residues. V lost 0 bases, J lost 3 bases, and 13 bases lay in between. The V gene's germline CDR1 is SGHDT and CDR2 YYEEEE. Drawing the rest from reference TRBV5-6 and TRBJ2-1, the complete variable domain is DAGVTQSPTHLIKTRGQQVTLRCSPKSGHDTVSWYQQALGQGPQFIFQYYEEEERQRGNFPDRFSGHQFPNYSSELNVNALLLGDSALYLCASSLVSADNYNEQFFGPGTRLTVL.

This clone came up once. The rearrangement uses TRBV9 and TRBJ2-7; D is uncertain. Trimming left V 0 bases short and J 0 bases short, with 10 bases between. The CDR3 runs 15 residues. Germline V gives CDR1 SGDLS, CDR2 YYNGEE. DNA of the CDR3: TGTGCCAGCAGCGTAGGCACTCGAAGCTCCTACGAGCAGTACTTC. Its translation: CASSVGTRSSYEQYF. The entire variable domain, with the rest obtained from reference TRBV9 and TRBJ2-7, is as follows: DSGVTQTPKHLITATGQRVTLRCSPRSGDLSVYWYQQSLDQGLQFLIQYYNGEERAKGNILERFSAQQFPDLHSELNLSSLELGDSALYFCASSVGTRSSYEQYFGPGTRLTVT.